Here is one T cell receptor beta chain with its context. Its specificity is unknown. These data are taken from a study of circulating and synovial CD4+ cells in juvenile arthritis. Broader study findings: The pathogenic-like versus bulk T cell difference escaped Vbeta family analysis. Some such blood samples were as oligoclonal as synovium. CPL and bulk CD4 samples differed at least tenfold in T cell genomes.

The repertoire was sequenced with immunoSEQ multiplex PCR; TCRdb's copy has only in-frame clones and lacks some. The sample includes 2,500 to 3,500 clones, approximately 82% of them seen just once. Germline V lookup: CDR1 SGHRS, CDR2 YFSETQ. J gave up 5 bases and V 2 bases, and 4 bases lay outside the gene matches. CDR3 length: 14 residues. The material sequenced was CD4+ T cells from synovial fluid. This sequence joins TRBV5-1 and TRBJ2-7, with TRBD1 matching 10 bases. This TCR was sampled from a human donor with juvenile idiopathic arthritis. In nucleotides, the CDR3 is TGCGCCAGCAGCTTCGGGACAGGGGAGAACGAGCAGTACTTC. Protein product: CASSFGTGENEQYF.